The clone carrying this T cell receptor beta chain was seen only a few times. The antigen is not known. The data derive from a study of T-cell memory formation after mild COVID-19. With 5 bases removed from V and 5 bases from J, the gap between germline ends came to 11 bases. CDR1 SGHKS and CDR2 YYEKEE come from the germline V gene (reference sequence). The CDR3 contains 12 residues. Study-wide results and limits: Pre-infection memory harbored some responding clones, suggesting cross-reactive memory joined.

Amplification by 5'RACE using constant-segment primers produced TCR alpha and TCR beta cDNA libraries that carried sample barcodes and UMIs. In TCRdb, the 5' RACE reads were re-called with MiXCR into one record per CDR3 protein. This sample has 150,000 to 200,000 distinct CDR3 sequences, with about 14% found just once. This clonotype originated in an adult woman who had mild COVID-19 (a few samples of this study predate the infection). Cell type and time point are not known. The chain links TRBV5-5 to TRBJ2-7, with D tentatively TRBD1 or TRBD2 (5 bases each). The sample comprised PBMCs or a T cell subset sorted from them (not recorded which). The CDR3 nucleotides are TGTGCCAGCAGTGGGGGAAGGAACGAGCAGTACTTC. Translated: CASSGGRNEQYF.